The clone carrying this T cell receptor beta chain was recorded many times. TCRdb re-derived calls from the reads in MiXCR, one entry per CDR3 protein. The sample lists just under 300,000 distinct CDR3 sequences; about 8.8% were seen once. The CDR3 has 18 amino acids. Germline CDR1 PRHDT, CDR2 FYEKMQ (reference sequence). V shed 5 bases, J shed 1 base, and the junction held 14 bases outside the gene matches. This entry comes from a study of T cell repertoires in cytomegalovirus infection. The clonotype was recovered from a human donor in good health (CMV status not recorded). Some clones in this sample may be carry-over from other donors' samples. The specimen sequenced was PBMCs. This chain uses TRBV13 with TRBJ2-3; 8 nucleotides align to TRBD2. The CDR3 spells CASSPVRLAGGGTDTQYF. The CDR3 DNA reads as TGTGCCAGCAGCCCCGTGCGGCTTGCGGGGGGCGGCACAGATACGCAGTATTTT.